This T cell receptor beta chain originates from a study of technical replicates of blood from a handful of donors. Some clones are missing from TCRdb's copy, which holds only in-frame ones; the method was immunoSEQ multiplex PCR. The data show 50,000 to 70,000 clones, 93% seen once. Sequencing input: PBMCs. This clonotype originated in a human donor in good health. Some clones in this sample may be carry-over from other donors' samples.

The CDR3 nucleotides read TGTGCCAGCAGCGTTTACCCTAGCGTACGGCCCTACGAGCAGTACTTC. It yields the protein CASSVYPSVRPYEQYF. The chain is built from TRBV9 and TRBJ2-7, with D maybe TRBD2 (6 bases). Trimming stripped 2 bases from V and 2 bases from J, with 17 bases between. This CDR3 contains 16 residues. Per the germline V gene, CDR1 is SGDLS and CDR2 is YYNGEE.